This T cell receptor (beta chain) was sequenced in a study of T cells in Graves' hyperthyroidism and ophthalmopathy. Diagnoses rested on clinical symptoms, serum thyroxine and TRAb, thyroid ultrasound and orbital computed tomography. Germline CDR1 is MGHRA and CDR2 is YSYEKL. The V and J ends lost 1 base and 4 bases, in that order; junction bases with no gene match: 7. The CDR3 runs 15 residues. Findings and limits, study-wide: Appearing also in blood were most of the thyroid clonotypes expanded above 0.001.

In this sample, this clonotype turned up many times. What it binds is not known. The TCR beta CDR3 regions underwent amplification using RNA transcripts as the source. The HTBI set primed first-round TCR CDR3 RT-PCR. Using its own MiXCR run on the multiplex PCR reads, TCRdb lists one record per CDR3 protein. The sample includes approximately 610,000 distinct CDR3 sequences, roughly 14% of them seen just once. Sequencing input: blood. The V and J genes are TRBV4-1 and TRBJ2-7; 7 bases agree with TRBD2. This clonotype was obtained from a woman aged 40 to 55 with Graves' ophthalmopathy. The CDR3 sequence: CASSQGTSWGYEQYF. CDR3 in DNA: TGCGCCAGCAGCCAAGGGACTAGTTGGGGGTACGAGCAGTACTTC.